This passage covers 22 T cell receptor beta chains from one sample sequenced in a study of OX40 agonist ivuxolimab in advanced cancers. The assay was immunoSEQ multiplex PCR, and TCRdb's table has in-frame clones only and misses some. Of about 44,000 clones listed, over 80% were seen once; the top ten hold about 6.8%. The sequencing here drew on CD4+ or CD8+ T cells sorted from blood, taken in a trial of the OX40 agonist ivuxolimab. These receptors were taken from an adult with an advanced solid tumor such as melanoma, head and neck, liver or kidney cancer.

This chain joins TRBV6-5 and TRBJ1-1; D might be TRBD1 (6 bases). The CDR3 runs 14 residues. In germline, CDR1 is MNHEY, CDR2 SVGAGI. The V gene lost 4 bases and the J gene lost 3 bases, with 12 bases spanning the gap. The CDR3 coding sequence is TGTGCCAGCAGTTCTCAGGGGAAGGACACTGAAGCTTTCTTT. Amino acids: CASSSQGKDTEAFF.

This chain links TRBV30 with TRBJ1-6; D may be TRBD1 (5 bases). Germline V CDR1 and CDR2: GTSNPN, SVGIG (reference sequence). Trimming took off 4 bases at V and 7 bases at J, with 17 bases between the two ends. The CDR3 totals 15 residues. The CDR3 sequence is CAWTRGLLGNSPLHF. CDR3 nucleotide sequence: TGTGCCTGGACAAGGGGCCTCCTGGGGAATTCACCCCTCCACTTT. The whole variable domain, filled in from reference TRBV30 and TRBJ1-6, reads SQTIHQWPATLVQPVGSPLSLECTVEGTSNPNLYWYRQAAGRGLQLLFYSVGIGQISSEVPQNLSASRPQDRQFILSSKKLLLSDSGFYLCAWTRGLLGNSPLHFGNGTRLTVT.

The V and J genes are TRBV10-3 and TRBJ1-5; the match to TRBD1 covers 8 bases. Unmatched junction bases numbered 8, after V lost 1 base and J lost 6 bases. Germline CDR1 and CDR2: ENHRY and SYGVKD. CDR3 length: 16 residues. The CDR3 sequence is CAISEFQQGAGQPQHF. CDR3 DNA: TGTGCCATCAGTGAGTTCCAGCAGGGGGCAGGTCAGCCCCAGCATTTT.

Only one count was recorded for this clone. This rearrangement joins TRBV5-1 to TRBJ2-2, with 10 bases aligning to TRBD1. CDR1 is SGHRS, CDR2 YFSETQ, per germline. This CDR3 comprises 16 residues. With 4 bases clipped from V and 5 bases from J, the junction kept 8 bases outside the gene matches. CDR3 DNA sequence: TGCGCCAGCAGCCCTACCGGGACAGGGGAGACCGGGGAGCTGTTTTTT. This translates into CASSPTGTGETGELFF.

The chain combines TRBV2 with TRBJ1-5; weak D call: TRBD1 (6 bases). The germline gives CDR1 SNHLY, CDR2 FYNNEI. The CDR3 has 14 residues. Between the trimmed V and J ends, which lost 7 bases and 0 bases, there was a span of 10 bases. The DNA of the CDR3 is TGTGCCAGCAATACAGGGTATAGCAATCAGCCCCAGCATTTT. It is translated as CASNTGYSNQPQHF.

The genes are TRBV18 and TRBJ1-2, with 9 bases aligning to TRBD1. V gave up 3 bases and J gave up 3 bases; unmatched junction bases: 5. This CDR3 spans 15 amino acids. The V gene's germline CDR1 is KGHSH and CDR2 LQKENI. CDR3 sequence: CASSPGQGLDYGYTF. In DNA form, the CDR3 reads TGTGCCAGCTCACCCGGACAGGGGCTAGACTATGGCTACACCTTC.

The gene calls are TRBV5-1 and TRBJ2-3; no reliable D call. V gave up 3 bases and J gave up 0 bases, with 11 bases separating them. The CDR3 extends over 15 amino acids. CDR1 and CDR2 from the germline V gene are SGHRS and YFSETQ. In DNA form, the CDR3 reads TGCGCCAGCAGCTCCCGTTCTTCTAGCACAGATACGCAGTATTTT. It is translated as CASSSRSSSTDTQYF.

The count of this clone is one. The V and J genes are TRBV11-3 and TRBJ2-7; 7 bases map to TRBD1. The CDR3 extends over 13 amino acids. The trim removed 5 bases at V and 7 bases at J, leaving 8 bases unmatched. Germline values: CDR1 SGHNT, CDR2 YENEEA. The CDR3 DNA is TGTGCCAGCAGCCGCCCCGGGACAGAAGAGCAGTACTTC. Protein sequence: CASSRPGTEEQYF.

The chain uses TRBV4-3 and TRBJ2-1; D remains unclear. This CDR3 contains 15 residues. Between the trimmed V and J ends, which lost 0 bases and 6 bases, there was a span of 12 bases. Germline V gene lookup returns CDR1 LGHNA and CDR2 YSLEER. The CDR3 nucleotides are TGCGCCAGCAGCCAAGATCTTGGTAGAGGCAATGAGCAGTTCTTC. Translation gives CASSQDLGRGNEQFF.

The gene calls are TRBV5-5 and TRBJ1-4; a possible D gene is TRBD1 (5 bases). Germline V CDR1 and CDR2: SGHKS, YYEKEE (reference sequence). The CDR3 runs 15 residues. Trimming removed 4 bases at V and 6 bases at J, with 16 bases between. CDR3 DNA sequence: TGTGCCAGCAGCCTTACAGGAGATCTTTATGAAAAACTGTTTTTT. Protein sequence: CASSLTGDLYEKLFF.

The chain carries TRBV4-3 and TRBJ2-7; 9 positions match TRBD2. CDR1 LGHNA and CDR2 YSLEER come from the germline V gene. V shed 2 bases, J shed 1 base, and the junction held 3 bases outside the gene matches. CDR3 size: 15 residues. The CDR3 DNA is TGCGCCAGCAGCCAATCCGGACTAGCGTCCTACGAGCAGTACTTC. This codes for CASSQSGLASYEQYF.

The chain is built from TRBV2 and TRBJ1-1; D possibly corresponds to TRBD1 (6 bases). Germline loops: CDR1 SNHLY, CDR2 FYNNEI. V lost 6 bases, J lost 3 bases, and 14 bases lay in between. The CDR3 has 14 residues. The DNA of the CDR3 is TGTGCCAGCAGCTTAGACAGGTTTGACACTGAAGCTTTCTTT. Amino acids: CASSLDRFDTEAFF.

V usage is TRBV29-1 and J usage is TRBJ2-7, with TRBD2 matching over 8 bases. The CDR3 runs 14 residues. CDR1 is SQVTM, CDR2 ANQGSEA, per germline. V shed 7 bases, J shed 6 bases, and the junction held 14 bases outside the gene matches. CDR3 protein: CSASTSVTNREQYF. The CDR3 nucleotides are TGCAGCGCCTCGACTAGCGTCACGAATCGCGAGCAGTACTTC.

The genes are TRBV30 and TRBJ2-3; D could derive from TRBD1 or TRBD2 (7 bases each). Trimming removed 4 bases from V and 4 bases from J, with 12 bases in between. Germline assignment: CDR1 GTSNPN and CDR2 SVGIG (reference sequence). The CDR3 has 13 residues. As DNA, the CDR3 is TGTGCCTGGACCAGGGGGGGCCCAGATACGCAGTATTTT. Its protein is CAWTRGGPDTQYF.

The chain couples TRBV23-1 to TRBJ2-7, with 8 bases that match TRBD2. TRBV23-1 has ORF status, its function being uncertain. The CDR3 loop spans 13 amino acids. V was clipped by 7 bases and J by 2 bases; unmatched bases: 4. The CDR3 here is CASTRGGAYEQYF. CDR3 nucleotide sequence: TGCGCCAGCACCCGGGGGGGGGCCTACGAGCAGTACTTC.

The J gene is TRBJ1-1, the V gene TRBV7-9; no clear D. CDR1 is SEHNR, CDR2 FQNEAQ, per germline (reference sequence). Trimming cost V 6 bases and J 0 bases, with 11 bases left between them. The CDR3 is 14 amino acids. The CDR3 sequence is CASSSLGVNTEAFF. The CDR3 nucleotides read TGTGCCAGCAGTTCTCTCGGCGTGAACACTGAAGCTTTCTTT.

The chain has TRBV7-9 and TRBJ2-1; D tentatively fits TRBD1 or TRBD2 (5 bases each). V was clipped by 2 bases and J by 8 bases, with 10 bases between them. This CDR3 spans 13 amino acids. Germline CDR1 SEHNR, CDR2 FQNEAQ (reference sequence). CDR3 nucleotides: TGTGCCAGCAGCTTATTCGGGGACGATGAGCAGTTCTTC. This gives the protein CASSLFGDDEQFF.

This chain connects TRBV11-2 to TRBJ2-3; no definite D call. The CDR3 totals 15 residues. Germline-derived CDR1 and CDR2 are SGHAT and FQNNGV. Trimming pared 0 bases from V and 2 bases from J, leaving 9 bases between. The CDR3 protein is CASSLEVGSTDTQYF. The CDR3, as DNA: TGTGCCAGCAGCTTAGAAGTGGGGTCCACAGATACGCAGTATTTT.

This chain links TRBV7-9 with TRBJ2-1; 7 bases are a match to TRBD2. The CDR3 is 16 amino acids. The trim removed 4 bases at V and 0 bases at J, leaving 6 bases unmatched. Per the germline V gene, CDR1 is SEHNR and CDR2 is FQNEAQ (reference sequence). DNA for the CDR3: TGTGCCAGCAGCTCTAGACTAGCTAGCTCCTACAATGAGCAGTTCTTC. Its protein is CASSSRLASSYNEQFF.

The chain recombines TRBV12-5 with TRBJ2-4; 10 positions agree with TRBD1. CDR3 length: 16 amino acids. Germline values: CDR1 LGHNT, CDR2 FRNRAP. Germline trimming cut 5 bases from V and 5 bases from J; bases unmatched to any gene: 9. The CDR3 loop is CASGRPGTGEQNIQYF. Here the CDR3 DNA reads TGTGCTAGTGGTCGACCCGGGACAGGGGAGCAAAACATTCAGTACTTC.

On this clone itself: One junction end does not reproduce the germline sequence, and a read error may be involved. The V and J genes are TRBV6-6 and TRBJ2-1; the D is unclear. The germline CDR1 and CDR2 sequences are MNHNY and SVGAGI (reference sequence). CDR3 length: 16 residues. Here the CDR3 DNA reads TGTGCCAACAGTTACTCCGAACGGCGTAGTCAGAGTGAGCAGTTCTTC. Its translation: CANSYSERRSQSEQFF.

The CDR3 DNA follows: TGTGCCTGGAGTTCATGGTACAGGACTACCAATTCACCCCTCCACTTT. Amino acid sequence: CAWSSWYRTTNSPLHF. The rearrangement uses TRBV30 and TRBJ1-6, with D possibly TRBD1 on 5 matching bases. The CDR3 runs 16 residues. Germline CDR1 is GTSNPN and CDR2 is SVGIG (reference sequence). Trimming shortened V by 2 bases and J by 7 bases, and 18 bases separated the two germline ends.